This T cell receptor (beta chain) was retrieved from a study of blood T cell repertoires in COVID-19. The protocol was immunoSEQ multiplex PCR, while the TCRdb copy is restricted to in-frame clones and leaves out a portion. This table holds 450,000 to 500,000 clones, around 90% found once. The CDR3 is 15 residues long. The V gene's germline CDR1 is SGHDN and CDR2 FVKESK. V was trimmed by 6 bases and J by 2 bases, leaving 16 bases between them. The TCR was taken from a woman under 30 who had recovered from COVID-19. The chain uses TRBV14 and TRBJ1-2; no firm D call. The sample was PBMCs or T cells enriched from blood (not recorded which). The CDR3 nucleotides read TGTGCCAGCAGTGATACAGACGCCAGCAACTATGGCTACACCTTC. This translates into CASSDTDASNYGYTF.